The TCR beta chain described here comes from a study of cytomegalovirus exposure and HLA in healthy donors. Study at large: The same platform was used for the 100 to 150 validation repertoires and the approximately 670 first-cohort repertoires, a later analysis reported. Overall study results and limits: Most TCR sequences proved rare, with some public TCRs found in many donors. For cytomegalovirus status, the classifier reportedly gave diagnoses with high specificity and sensitivity.

The table lists this clone with a count of one. What it recognizes is unknown. Germline-derived CDR1 and CDR2 are SGHRS and YFSETQ. There are 15 residues in the CDR3. After removal of 3 bases from V and 4 bases from J, the junction contained 6 bases not matched to a gene. The assay was immunoSEQ multiplex PCR, and TCRdb's table has in-frame clones only and misses some. Found here are under 85,000 clones, around 92% of them singletons; the top ten hold about 5.4%. Material for sequencing was PBMCs. The chain employs TRBV5-1 and TRBJ2-2; 7 positions match TRBD2. This clonotype originated in a man younger than 35 in good health and CMV-seropositive. The CDR3 protein is CASSWRRETTGELFF. The DNA of the CDR3 is TGCGCCAGCAGCTGGAGGCGGGAGACCACCGGGGAGCTGTTTTTT.